This TCR beta chain was identified during a study of blood T cell repertoires in COVID-19. The V gene end was trimmed by 8 bases and the J gene end by 0 bases; junction bases not matched to a gene: 4. Germline assignment: CDR1 MNHEY and CDR2 SMNVEV (reference sequence). The length of the CDR3 is 15 residues. The assay was immunoSEQ multiplex PCR, and TCRdb's table has in-frame clones only and misses some. The repertoire holds around 72,000 clones, with 88% as singletons. The gene calls are TRBV27 and TRBJ2-5; 12 positions match TRBD2. The source of this sequence is a man aged 45-65 years with acute or convalescent COVID-19. The specimen sequenced was peripheral blood. The CDR3 reads CASSSGGEYQETQYF. In nucleotides, the CDR3 is TGTGCCAGCTCTAGCGGGGGGGAATACCAAGAGACCCAGTACTTC.